This T cell receptor (beta chain) was recorded in a study of blood T cells in healthy people across ages. Study summary: Per two T cells, about one barcoded beta molecule was captured through template switching.

For the second PCR, which ran for 7 to 11 cycles, a sample-barcoded 5' primer and a J-beta primer mix were used. Each of the cDNA molecules was tagged by a template-switch adaptor with 12 random nucleotides. TCRdb fed the 5' RACE reads into MiXCR, producing one record per CDR3 protein. The sample yields fewer than 1.5 million distinct CDR3 sequences, approximately 42% seen once. The CDR3 is 15 amino acids. The ends were cut back, 6 bases at V and 4 bases at J, with 16 bases in the middle. Study-wide findings and caveats: Naive T cell percentage showed a strong correlation with the diversity of TCR beta.

In the case of this clonotype: No antigen is known for it.

The chain has TRBV12-3 or TRBV12-4 and TRBJ2-1; D possibly corresponds to TRBD1 (6 bases). Sequences were obtained from blood. The clonotype comes from a woman aged 18-35 years in good health. CDR3 nucleotide sequence: TGTGCCAGCAGGGAACAGGGTTCTGGATACAATGAGCAGTTCTTC. Protein sequence: CASREQGSGYNEQFF.